Listed below are T cell receptor beta chains from one sample, sequenced in a study of shared clonotypes between healthy human individuals. Assay: immunoSEQ multiplex PCR; the TCRdb copy retains only in-frame clones and omits some. The data hold about 1.4 million clones, with roughly 95% observed a single time. Sequenced input: naive CD4+ T cells sorted from blood. The origin of the receptors is a man aged 30 to 39 in good health. CDR3s include the opening cysteine and the closing phenylalanine or tryptophan. D genes are given only for firm matches.

d_call: NA; v_call: TRBV29-1; j_call: TRBJ2-1; cdr3_nt: TGCAGCGTGGAGAGGCAGGGTCCTAGGGATGAGCAGTTCTTC; cdr3_aa: CSVERQGPRDEQFF
d_call: NA; v_call: TRBV2; j_call: TRBJ1-2; cdr3_nt: TGTGCCAGCAGTGAGGGACACCTCACCTATGGCTACACCTTC; cdr3_aa: CASSEGHLTYGYTF
d_call: NA; v_call: TRBV29-1; j_call: TRBJ2-3; cdr3_nt: TGCATCCGCCGGGGAGCTATGGTGTTGGATACGCAGTATTTT; cdr3_aa: CIRRGAMVLDTQYF
d_call: TRBD2; v_call: TRBV6-1; j_call: TRBJ2-7; cdr3_nt: TGTGCCAGCAGGAAGGGAGGGATGGGGCAGTACTTC; cdr3_aa: CASRKGGMGQYF
d_call: TRBD1; v_call: TRBV2; j_call: TRBJ2-6; cdr3_nt: TGTGCCAGCACCAAGGACAGGGCTGGGGCCAACGTCCTGACTTTC; cdr3_aa: CASTKDRAGANVLTF
d_call: NA; v_call: TRBV20-1; j_call: TRBJ2-5; cdr3_nt: TGCAGTGCTAGAGATCAAGAGACCCAGTACTTC; cdr3_aa: CSARDQETQYF
d_call: NA; v_call: TRBV19; j_call: TRBJ2-3; cdr3_nt: TGTGCCAGTAGTACTCTTGCAGATACGCAGTATTTT; cdr3_aa: CASSTLADTQYF
d_call: NA; v_call: TRBV6-1; j_call: TRBJ2-2; cdr3_nt: TGTGCCAGCAGTGGAGGTAGGAGCTGGTACACCGGGGAGCTGTTTTTT; cdr3_aa: CASSGGRSWYTGELFF
d_call: TRBD1; v_call: TRBV18; j_call: TRBJ1-1; cdr3_nt: TGTGCCAGCTCACAAGGGACAGGCCCCATGAACACTGAAGCTTTCTTT; cdr3_aa: CASSQGTGPMNTEAFF
d_call: NA; v_call: TRBV19; j_call: TRBJ1-1; cdr3_nt: TGTGCCAGTAGTGTACAGGGCGCCGGCACTGAAGCTTTCTTT; cdr3_aa: CASSVQGAGTEAFF
d_call: TRBD2; v_call: TRBV27; j_call: TRBJ2-7; cdr3_nt: TGTGCCAGCAGTTTTTGGGGACTAGCGGGATCCGAGCAGTACTTC; cdr3_aa: CASSFWGLAGSEQYF
d_call: NA; v_call: TRBV28; j_call: TRBJ1-1; cdr3_nt: TGTGCCAGTGCGACAGTTTTGAACACTGAAGCTTTCTTT; cdr3_aa: CASATVLNTEAFF
d_call: TRBD2; v_call: TRBV6-1; j_call: TRBJ2-5; cdr3_nt: TGTGCCAGAAGTCGGGAGGGATGGGAGACCCAGTACTTC; cdr3_aa: CARSREGWETQYF
d_call: TRBD1; v_call: TRBV6-5; j_call: TRBJ2-5; cdr3_nt: TGTGCCAGCAGTTACGCGGGACAGGGTCAAGAGACCCAGTACTTC; cdr3_aa: CASSYAGQGQETQYF
d_call: NA; v_call: TRBV28; j_call: TRBJ2-7; cdr3_nt: TGTGCCAGCAGTTTCGGCAGAGCCTACGAGCAGTACTTC; cdr3_aa: CASSFGRAYEQYF
d_call: NA; v_call: TRBV2; j_call: TRBJ2-3; cdr3_nt: TGTGCCACCTTGACTAGATCCAGCACAGATACGCAGTATTTT; cdr3_aa: CATLTRSSTDTQYF
d_call: TRBD1; v_call: TRBV4-2; j_call: TRBJ1-2; cdr3_nt: TGTGCCAGCAGCCAAGATCTTACAGGGGGCTCTGGCTACACCTTC; cdr3_aa: CASSQDLTGGSGYTF
d_call: TRBD1; v_call: TRBV11-2; j_call: TRBJ2-7; cdr3_nt: TGTGCCAGCGCAAAGGGACAGGTCTACGAGCAGTACTTC; cdr3_aa: CASAKGQVYEQYF
d_call: TRBD1; v_call: TRBV5-1; j_call: TRBJ2-6; cdr3_nt: TGCGCCAGCAGCCTAGGACAGGGTGGGGCCAACGTCCTGACTTTC; cdr3_aa: CASSLGQGGANVLTF
d_call: NA; v_call: TRBV30; j_call: TRBJ1-2; cdr3_nt: TGTGCCTGGAGTGTAGGATATGGCTACACCTTC; cdr3_aa: CAWSVGYGYTF
d_call: TRBD2; v_call: TRBV5-1; j_call: TRBJ2-3; cdr3_nt: TGCGCCAGCAGCTCCGGGACTAGCGGGAGAGATACGCAGTATTTT; cdr3_aa: CASSSGTSGRDTQYF
d_call: NA; v_call: TRBV5-1; j_call: TRBJ1-4; cdr3_nt: TGCGCCAGCAGCTCCGGACAGACCCAGGCTAATGAAAAACTGTTTTTT; cdr3_aa: CASSSGQTQANEKLFF
d_call: NA; v_call: TRBV19; j_call: TRBJ2-5; cdr3_nt: TGTGCCAGTAGTCTTAGAGGGGAGACCCAGTACTTC; cdr3_aa: CASSLRGETQYF
d_call: NA; v_call: TRBV18; j_call: TRBJ1-4; cdr3_nt: TGTGCCAGCTCACCACGAGGACAGCCAAATGAAAAACTGTTTTTT; cdr3_aa: CASSPRGQPNEKLFF
d_call: NA; v_call: TRBV13; j_call: TRBJ2-7; cdr3_nt: TGTGCCAGCAGCGTAACAGGGTTCGGCTCCTACGAGCAGTACTTC; cdr3_aa: CASSVTGFGSYEQYF